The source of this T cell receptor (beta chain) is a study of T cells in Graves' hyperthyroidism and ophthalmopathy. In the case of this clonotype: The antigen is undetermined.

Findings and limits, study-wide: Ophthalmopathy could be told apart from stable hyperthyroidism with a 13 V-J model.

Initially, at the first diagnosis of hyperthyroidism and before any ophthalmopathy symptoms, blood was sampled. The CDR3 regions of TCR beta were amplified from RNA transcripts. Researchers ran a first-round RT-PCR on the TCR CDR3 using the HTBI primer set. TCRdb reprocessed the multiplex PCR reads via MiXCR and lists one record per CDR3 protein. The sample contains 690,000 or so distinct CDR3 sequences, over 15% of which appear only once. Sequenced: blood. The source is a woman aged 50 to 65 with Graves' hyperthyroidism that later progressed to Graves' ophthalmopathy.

The CDR3: CSASRLTGLNIQYF. CDR3 nucleotide sequence: TGCAGTGCTAGCCGCCTTACAGGGTTGAACATTCAGTACTTC. The gene calls are TRBV20-1 and TRBJ2-4; D possibly corresponds to TRBD1 (6 bases). Germline V CDR1 and CDR2: DFQATT, SNEGSKA (reference sequence). This CDR3 is 14 amino acids long. Between the trimmed V and J ends, which lost 3 bases and 7 bases, there was a span of 16 bases.